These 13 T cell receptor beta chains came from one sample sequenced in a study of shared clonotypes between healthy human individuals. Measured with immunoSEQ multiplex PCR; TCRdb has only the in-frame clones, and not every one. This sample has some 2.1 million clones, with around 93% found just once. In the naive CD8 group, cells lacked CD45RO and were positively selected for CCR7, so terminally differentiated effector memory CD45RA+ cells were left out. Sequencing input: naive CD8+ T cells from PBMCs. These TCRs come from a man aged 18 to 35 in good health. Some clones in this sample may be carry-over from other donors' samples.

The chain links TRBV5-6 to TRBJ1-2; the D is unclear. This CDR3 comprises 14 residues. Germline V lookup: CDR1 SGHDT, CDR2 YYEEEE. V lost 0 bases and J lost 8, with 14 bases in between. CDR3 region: CASSLGAAPMGYTF. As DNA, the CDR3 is TGTGCCAGCAGCTTGGGGGCGGCCCCAATGGGCTACACCTTC.

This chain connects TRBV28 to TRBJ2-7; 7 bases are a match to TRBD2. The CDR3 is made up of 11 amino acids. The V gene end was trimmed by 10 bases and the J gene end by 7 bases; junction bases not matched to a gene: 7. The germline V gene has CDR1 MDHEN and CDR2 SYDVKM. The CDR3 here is CAIGRNGEQYF. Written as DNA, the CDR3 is TGTGCCATCGGGAGGAACGGGGAGCAGTACTTC.

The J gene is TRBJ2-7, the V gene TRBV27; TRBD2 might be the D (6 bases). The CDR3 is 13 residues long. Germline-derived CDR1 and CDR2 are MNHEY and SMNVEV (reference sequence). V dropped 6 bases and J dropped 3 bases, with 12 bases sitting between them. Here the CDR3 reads CASRGGEYYEQYF. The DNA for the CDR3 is TGTGCCAGCAGGGGCGGGGAGTACTACGAGCAGTACTTC.

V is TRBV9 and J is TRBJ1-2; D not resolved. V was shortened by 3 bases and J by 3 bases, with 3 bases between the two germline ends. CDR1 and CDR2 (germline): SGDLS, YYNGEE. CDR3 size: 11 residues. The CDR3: CASSADYGYTF. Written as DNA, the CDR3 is TGTGCCAGCAGCGCGGACTATGGCTACACCTTC.

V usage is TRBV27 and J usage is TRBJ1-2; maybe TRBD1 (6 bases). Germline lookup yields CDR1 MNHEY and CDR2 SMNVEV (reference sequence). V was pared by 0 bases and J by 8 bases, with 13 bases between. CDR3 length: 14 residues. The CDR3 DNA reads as TGTGCCAGCAGTTTATCCTCCAGGGGAAGAGGCTACACCTTC. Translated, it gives CASSLSSRGRGYTF.

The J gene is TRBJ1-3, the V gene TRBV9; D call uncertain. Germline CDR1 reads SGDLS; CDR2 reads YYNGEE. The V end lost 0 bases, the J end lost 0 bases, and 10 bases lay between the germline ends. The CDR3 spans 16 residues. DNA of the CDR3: TGTGCCAGCAGCGTAGCTGCCCTGAGCTCTGGAAACACCATATATTTT. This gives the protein CASSVAALSSGNTIYF.

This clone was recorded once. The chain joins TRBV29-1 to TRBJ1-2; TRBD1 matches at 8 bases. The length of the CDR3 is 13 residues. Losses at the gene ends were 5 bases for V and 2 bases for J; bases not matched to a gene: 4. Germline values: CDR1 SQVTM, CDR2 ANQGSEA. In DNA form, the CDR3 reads TGCAGCGTTACAGGGGGTACAAACTATGGCTACACCTTC. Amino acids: CSVTGGTNYGYTF.

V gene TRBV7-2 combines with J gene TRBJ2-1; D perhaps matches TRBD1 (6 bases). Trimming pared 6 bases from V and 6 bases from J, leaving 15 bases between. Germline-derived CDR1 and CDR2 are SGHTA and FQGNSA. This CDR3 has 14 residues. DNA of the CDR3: TGTGCCAGCAGAACTAGGACAGACCTCAATGAGCAGTTCTTC. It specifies CASRTRTDLNEQFF.

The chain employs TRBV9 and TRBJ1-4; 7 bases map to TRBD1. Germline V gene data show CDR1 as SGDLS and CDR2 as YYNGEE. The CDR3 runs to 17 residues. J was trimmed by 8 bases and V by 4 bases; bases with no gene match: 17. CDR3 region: CASSPGPPGGGGEKLFF. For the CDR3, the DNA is TGTGCCAGCAGCCCGGGACCGCCGGGCGGAGGGGGCGAAAAACTGTTTTTT.

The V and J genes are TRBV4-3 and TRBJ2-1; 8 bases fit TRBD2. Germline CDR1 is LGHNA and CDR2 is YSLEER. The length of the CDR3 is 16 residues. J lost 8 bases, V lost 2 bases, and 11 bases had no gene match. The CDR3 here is CASSQQTSENFDEQFF. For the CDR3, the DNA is TGCGCCAGCAGCCAACAGACTAGCGAGAACTTCGATGAGCAGTTCTTC.

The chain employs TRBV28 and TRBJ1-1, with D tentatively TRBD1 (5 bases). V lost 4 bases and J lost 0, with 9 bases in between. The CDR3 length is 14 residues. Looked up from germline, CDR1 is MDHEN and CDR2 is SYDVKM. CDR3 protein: CASSWETVNTEAFF. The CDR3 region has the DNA TGTGCCAGCAGTTGGGAGACAGTGAACACTGAAGCTTTCTTT.

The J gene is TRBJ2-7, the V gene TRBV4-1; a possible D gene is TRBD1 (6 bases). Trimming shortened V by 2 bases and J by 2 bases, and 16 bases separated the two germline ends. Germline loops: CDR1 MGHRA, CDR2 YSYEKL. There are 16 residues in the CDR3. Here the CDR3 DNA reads TGCGCCAGCAGCCAACCTACAGGGATTGCCCCCTACGAGCAGTACTTC. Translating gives CASSQPTGIAPYEQYF.

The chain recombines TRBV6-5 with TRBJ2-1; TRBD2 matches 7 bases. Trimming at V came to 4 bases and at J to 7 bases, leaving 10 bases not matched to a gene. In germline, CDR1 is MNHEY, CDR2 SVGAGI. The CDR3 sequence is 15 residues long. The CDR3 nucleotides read TGTGCCAGCAGTTTGGGGAGGGTAAATGGGAATGAGCAGTTCTTC. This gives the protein CASSLGRVNGNEQFF.